What follows are 5 T cell receptor beta chains derived from one specimen sequenced in a study of CD8 T cells in Susac syndrome. An input of about 0.45 to 1 ug of RNA was subjected to reverse transcription using random hexamers. MiXCR was run by TCRdb on the immunoSEQ multiplex PCR reads, yielding one entry per CDR3 protein. Of about 210,000 distinct CDR3 sequences listed, approximately 95% are singletons. What was sequenced was CD4+ T cells from PBMCs. These receptors were taken from a human donor with multiple sclerosis.

The chain has TRBV6-6 and TRBJ2-7, with 10 nucleotides matching TRBD2. Trimming removed 8 bases from V and 3 bases from J; junction bases left unmatched: 7. Per germline, CDR1 MNHNY and CDR2 SVGAGI (reference sequence). The CDR3 spans 14 residues. The CDR3 protein is CASCASGSIYEQYF. The CDR3 DNA reads as TGTGCCAGCTGTGCTAGCGGGAGTATCTACGAGCAGTACTTC.

This rearrangement joins TRBV28 to TRBJ2-5; D perhaps matches TRBD1 (6 bases). The CDR3 covers 16 residues. Trimming cost V 3 bases and J 6 bases, with 20 bases left between them. Germline V CDR1 and CDR2: MDHEN, SYDVKM. CDR3 sequence: CASSFVAGVAAQTQYF. As DNA, the CDR3 is TGTGCCAGCAGTTTCGTTGCAGGGGTCGCCGCACAGACCCAGTACTTC.

The chain links TRBV29-1 to TRBJ2-1; 8 bases are shared with TRBD1. The germline V gene encodes CDR1 SQVTM and CDR2 ANQGSEA. The V segment lost 1 base and the J segment 0 bases; nucleotides outside the gene matches: 5. The CDR3 is 16 amino acids. CDR3 nucleotides: TGCAGCGTTGAAGGGACTGGGACAGGCTCCTACAATGAGCAGTTCTTC. Translating it yields CSVEGTGTGSYNEQFF.

The CDR3 here is CSAGSGNTEAFF. The CDR3 coding sequence is TGCAGCGCCGGGTCGGGGAACACTGAAGCTTTCTTT. This chain joins TRBV29-1 and TRBJ1-1; D is unclear. The germline V and J ends were trimmed by 7 bases and 1 base, with 10 bases remaining between them. CDR1 is SQVTM and CDR2 is ANQGSEA in the germline V gene. This CDR3 has 12 amino acids. Combining the CDR3 with reference TRBV29-1 and TRBJ1-1 gives the whole variable domain SAVISQKPSRDICQRGTSLTIQCQVDSQVTMMFWYRQQPGQSLTLIATANQGSEATYESGFVIDKFPISRPNLTFSTLTVSNMSPEDSSIYLCSAGSGNTEAFFGQGTRLTVV.

The J gene is TRBJ2-7, the V gene TRBV7-8, with 8 bases identical to TRBD2. The J segment lost 6 bases and the V segment lost 4 bases, leaving 5 bases of the junction unmatched. This CDR3 has 13 amino acids. Germline CDR1 reads SGHVS; CDR2 reads FQNEAQ. The CDR3 here is CASSYGLAGEQYF. CDR3 DNA: TGTGCCAGCAGCTATGGACTAGCTGGCGAGCAGTACTTC.